The next 14 T cell receptor beta chains were all read from a single sample in a study of blood T cells in healthy people across ages. A sample-barcoded 5' primer and a J-beta primer mix were used in a second PCR of roughly 6 to 11 cycles. TCRdb called the 5' RACE reads again in MiXCR, with one record for every CDR3 protein. The data show 700,000 to 1,000,000 distinct CDR3 sequences, around 43% seen once. The sample comprised blood. Every receptor here comes from a man in his sixties in good health.

This clonotype has just a few counts. This rearrangement joins TRBV7-2 to TRBJ1-2; D not certain. This CDR3 is 12 amino acids long. Deletions cut 1 base from V and 3 bases from J, with 3 bases between. Germline CDR1 reads SGHTA; CDR2 reads FQGNSA. Here the CDR3 reads CASSLDYYGYTF. CDR3 nucleotide sequence: TGTGCCAGCAGCTTAGACTACTATGGCTACACCTTC.

CDR3 in DNA: TGTGCCAGCAGCTTAGGGAGCGGGGGGACTGTCAATGAGCAGTTCTTC. Translation: CASSLGSGGTVNEQFF. The rearrangement joins TRBV7-9 to TRBJ2-7; TRBD2 agrees at 9 bases. The DNA end lines up better with TRBJ2-1; the J call may be wrong. Germline V gives CDR1 SEHNR, CDR2 FQNEAQ (reference sequence). The CDR3 is 16 residues long.

The CDR3 DNA is TGCGCCAGCAGTGAGGTGGGGCGGTACACCGGGGAGCTGTTTTTT. Protein: CASSEVGRYTGELFF. The V call is TRBV10-2, the J call TRBJ2-2; weak D call: TRBD1 (5 bases). The CDR3 has 15 residues. V was trimmed by 2 bases and J by 3 bases, leaving 10 bases between them. The germline gives CDR1 WSHSY, CDR2 SAAADI.

The chain is built from TRBV7-9 and TRBJ1-2; 9 bases match TRBD1. CDR1 is SEHNR and CDR2 is FQNEAQ in the germline V gene (reference sequence). The CDR3 runs to 17 residues. Unmatched junction bases numbered 17, after V lost 5 bases and J lost 7 bases. CDR3 DNA sequence: TGTGCCAGCAGCCCTCTACGCCGGGACAGGGTATTGGGTGGCTACACCTTC. Translated: CASSPLRRDRVLGGYTF.

The chain links TRBV9 to TRBJ2-4; 7 bases fit TRBD1. The better agreement between TRBJ2-7 and the DNA end casts doubt on the J call. Germline assignment: CDR1 SGDLS and CDR2 YYNGEE. This CDR3 has 14 amino acids. DNA for the CDR3: TGTGCCAGCAGCACCCGACAGGGATCCGCCGAGCAGTACTTC. This gives the protein CASSTRQGSAEQYF.

This clonotype was seen repeatedly, ten times or more. The junction differs from germline at one of its ends, possibly a read error. The chain is built from TRBV5-1 and TRBJ1-1; D is unclear. CDR1 is SGHRS and CDR2 is YFSETQ in the germline V gene. The CDR3 is 14 residues long. Here the CDR3 reads CASSGRTQNTEAFF. Written as DNA, the CDR3 is TGTGCCAGCAGCGGTCGGACCCAGAACACTGAAGCTTTCTTT.

This clonotype has only a few counts. The genes are TRBV5-1 and TRBJ2-3; 8 nucleotides agree with TRBD2. V was clipped by 2 bases and J by 2 bases; unmatched bases: 4. CDR1 is SGHRS and CDR2 is YFSETQ in the germline V gene. The CDR3 has 15 amino acids. The CDR3 DNA follows: TGCGCCAGCAGCTTCACGGGGGGGGTCACAGATACGCAGTATTTT. It codes for CASSFTGGVTDTQYF.

The chain employs TRBV28 and TRBJ1-2; the D is unclear. V was trimmed by 6 bases and J by 7 bases, leaving 15 bases between them. Germline CDR1 MDHEN, CDR2 SYDVKM. The CDR3 sequence is 13 residues long. CDR3 in DNA: TGTGCCAGCAGCCCCGGAGGATTGGGTGGCTACACCTTC. Residues: CASSPGGLGGYTF.

The gene calls are TRBV10-3 and TRBJ2-2; the match to TRBD2 covers 7 bases. V dropped 0 bases and J dropped 0; count of bases not matched to a gene: 7. Germline loops: CDR1 ENHRY, CDR2 SYGVKD. The CDR3 is 18 residues long. CDR3 nucleotides: TGTGCCATCAGTGAGTCTTTGCCTAGCGGTTCGAACACCGGGGAGCTGTTTTTT. Amino acids: CAISESLPSGSNTGELFF.

There are a few counts of this clonotype. J is TRBJ2-6 and V is TRBV14; D remains ambiguous. The germline gives CDR1 SGHDN, CDR2 FVKESK. Trimming removed 1 base from V and 4 bases from J, with 8 bases in between. This CDR3 is 15 amino acids long. CDR3 in DNA: TGTGCCAGCAGCCAAGGGGGTGAAGGGGCCAACGTCCTGACTTTC. It translates to CASSQGGEGANVLTF. Full variable domain (outside the CDR3, taken from reference TRBV14 and TRBJ2-6): EAGVTQFPSHSVIEKGQTVTLRCDPISGHDNLYWYRRVMGKEIKFLLHFVKESKQDESGMPNNRFLAERTGGTYSTLKVQPAELEDSGVYFCASSQGGEGANVLTFGAGSRLTVL.

This chain joins TRBV10-3 and TRBJ2-3; D assignment may be TRBD1 or TRBD2 (6 bases each). Germline-derived CDR1 and CDR2 are ENHRY and SYGVKD. CDR3 size: 12 residues. Trimming pared 8 bases from V and 5 bases from J, leaving 11 bases between. The CDR3 bases are TGTGCCATCCGTAAGGGGGGAGATACGCAGTATTTT. Translated, it gives CAIRKGGDTQYF.

Only a few counts were recorded for this clonotype. The chain employs TRBV4-1 and TRBJ2-5; TRBD2 matches at 8 bases. Germline V gene lookup returns CDR1 MGHRA and CDR2 YSYEKL. J lost 4 bases, V lost 0 bases, and 13 bases had no gene match. This CDR3 region has 18 residues. The CDR3 here is CASSQEYRAGGTRETQYF. The DNA of the CDR3 is TGCGCCAGCAGCCAAGAGTATAGGGCCGGGGGGACTAGAGAGACCCAGTACTTC.

This clonotype showed up just a few times. V usage is TRBV9 and J usage is TRBJ2-7, with 7 nucleotides matching TRBD2. This CDR3 has 15 amino acids. V was pared by 2 bases and J by 4 bases, with 9 bases of the junction left unmatched. CDR1 and CDR2 from the germline V gene are SGDLS and YYNGEE. In DNA, the CDR3 is TGTGCCAGCAGCGTCCGGGAGGTCCCCTTGTACGAGCAGTACTTC. It is translated as CASSVREVPLYEQYF.

This clonotype was found a few times. One end of the junction is discordant with germline, which a read error may explain. This chain connects TRBV7-2 to TRBJ2-5, with no clear D. The CDR3 covers 13 residues. Germline-derived CDR1 and CDR2 are SGHTA and FQGNSA. The CDR3 region is CASSVALQETQYF. CDR3 sequence (DNA): TGTGCCAGCAGCGTAGCTCTCCAAGAGACCCAGTACTTC.